This is a list of T cell receptor beta chains from one sample in a study of immune characterization of retroperitoneal liposarcoma. TCRdb called the PCR reads again in MiXCR, with one record for every CDR3 protein. The top ten hold 40% to 50% of the sample, which has several thousand distinct CDR3 sequences, roughly 30% seen once. Material: blood. Every receptor here comes from a male donor with retroperitoneal liposarcoma. CDR3s include the opening cysteine and the closing phenylalanine or tryptophan. Fields, in order: J gene, D gene, clone size, V gene, CDR3 protein, CDR3 DNA. A D gene is named only where the DNA matches it firmly. Some rows have no size entry. The others give once, few or many, or a class for an expanded clone.

TRBJ2-3 | NA | few | TRBV7-3 | CASSLHPGRDEDTQYF | TGTGCCAGCAGCTTGCACCCCGGGAGAGATGAGGATACGCAGTATTTT
TRBJ1-2 | NA | NA | TRBV11-3 | CANSSRDGQQGYTF | TGTGCCAACAGCTCCCGGGACGGGCAACAGGGCTACACCTTC
TRBJ2-1 | TRBD2 | NA | TRBV19 | CASGPRAGDYNEQFF | TGTGCCAGTGGCCCAAGAGCGGGAGACTACAATGAGCAGTTCTTC
TRBJ2-1 | TRBD1 | NA | TRBV6-1 | CASSVTGEPYNEQFF | TGTGCCAGCAGCGTAACAGGGGAACCCTACAATGAGCAGTTCTTC
TRBJ2-1 | NA | once | TRBV11-3 | CASSIRGRAGNEQFF | TGTGCCAGCAGCATCCGGGGCAGGGCGGGGAATGAGCAGTTCTTC
TRBJ2-1 | TRBD1 | few | TRBV12-3/TRBV12-4 | CASSLSQGAGNEQFF | TGTGCCAGCAGTTTGAGTCAGGGGGCGGGGAATGAGCAGTTCTTC
TRBJ2-3 | TRBD2 | NA | TRBV28 | CASRDSGASTDTQYF | TGTGCCAGCAGAGATAGCGGGGCTTCCACAGATACGCAGTATTTT
TRBJ1-4 | NA | NA | TRBV6-5 | CASSYSSANEKLFF | TGTGCCAGCAGTTACTCGAGCGCTAATGAAAAACTGTTTTTT
TRBJ1-1 | TRBD1 | many | TRBV6-6 | CASSYSRTGRMNTEAFF | TGTGCCAGCAGTTACTCTCGGACAGGGCGAATGAACACTGAAGCTTTCTTT
TRBJ2-2 | NA | NA | TRBV6-8 | CASSAQGRNTGELFF | TGTGCCAGCAGTGCCCAGGGTCGGAACACCGGGGAGCTGTTTTTT
TRBJ2-3 | TRBD2 | NA | TRBV7-2 | CASSLEGLAITSTDTQYF | TGTGCCAGCAGCTTAGAGGGACTAGCGATTACTAGCACAGATACGCAGTATTTT
TRBJ2-1 | NA | many | TRBV28 | CASSLGTSGEQFF | TGTGCCAGCAGCCTTGGGACTTCGGGTGAGCAGTTCTTC
TRBJ2-3 | NA | once | TRBV6-8 | CASSGPTDYWADTQYF | TGTGCCAGCAGTGGACCGACGGACTATTGGGCAGATACGCAGTATTTT
TRBJ2-1 | NA | many | TRBV28 | CASSQRVAVYNEQFF | TGTGCCAGCAGTCAACGGGTAGCGGTATACAATGAGCAGTTCTTC
TRBJ2-3 | NA | NA | TRBV11-2 | CASSLGVGQGTQYF | TGTGCCAGCAGCTTGGGGGTGGGGCAGGGTACGCAGTATTTT
TRBJ2-7 | NA | hyperexpanded | TRBV6-1 | CASSEWGRDYEQYF | TGTGCCAGCAGTGAATGGGGCAGAGACTACGAGCAGTACTTC
TRBJ2-1 | TRBD1 | NA | TRBV7-2 | CASSKDRDEQFF | TGTGCCAGCAGCAAGGACAGGGATGAGCAGTTCTTC
TRBJ2-1 | TRBD2 | NA | TRBV6-1 | CASSPSGSSYNEQFF | TGTGCCAGCAGCCCCAGCGGGAGCTCCTACAATGAGCAGTTCTTC
TRBJ1-5 | TRBD1 | many | TRBV6-1 | CASSTGQGVGQPQHF | TGTGCCAGCAGTACGGGACAGGGAGTCGGTCAGCCCCAGCATTTT
TRBJ1-2 | NA | few | TRBV5-4 | CASSLGNLSPYTF | TGTGCCAGCAGCTTAGGAAATCTGTCCCCCTACACCTTC
TRBJ2-3 | TRBD2 | many | TRBV4-3 | CASSQIGRGATDTQYF | TGCGCCAGCAGCCAAATTGGGCGGGGGGCGACAGATACGCAGTATTTT
TRBJ1-1 | TRBD1 | NA | TRBV6-1 | CASSRTGRNTEAFF | TGTGCCAGCAGTCGGACAGGGAGGAACACTGAAGCTTTCTTT
TRBJ2-2 | TRBD2 | few | TRBV7-2 | CASAGGGARTGELFF | TGTGCCAGCGCCGGGGGGGGGGCGAGAACCGGGGAGCTGTTTTTT
TRBJ1-2 | NA | many | TRBV6-6 | CASSYRTETNYGYTF | TGTGCCAGCAGTTACCGGACAGAAACTAACTATGGCTACACCTTC
TRBJ2-2 | NA | NA | TRBV11-2 | CASSLRLNTGELFF | TGTGCCAGCAGCTTAAGACTGAACACCGGGGAGCTGTTTTTT
TRBJ2-5 | NA | NA | TRBV5-6 | CASSLSGNQETQYF | TGTGCCAGCAGCTTGAGTGGGAACCAAGAGACCCAGTACTTC
TRBJ1-6 | NA | NA | TRBV4-3 | CASSQDTGQSSPLHF | TGCGCCAGCAGCCAAGATACCGGACAGAGTTCACCCCTCCACTTT
TRBJ2-7 | NA | NA | TRBV14 | CASSQEGWKQYF | TGTGCCAGCAGCCAAGAGGGGTGGAAGCAGTACTTC
TRBJ1-1 | NA | many | TRBV6-6 | CASSYGGNTEAFF | TGTGCCAGCAGTTACGGAGGGAACACTGAAGCTTTCTTT
TRBJ2-7 | NA | few | TRBV6-6 | CASSYQAEDEQYF | TGTGCCAGCAGTTACCAAGCGGAGGACGAGCAGTACTTC
TRBJ2-1 | NA | medium-sized | TRBV6-6 | CASSYVQGRAYNEQFF | TGTGCCAGCAGTTACGTGCAGGGGAGAGCCTACAATGAGCAGTTCTTC
TRBJ2-5 | NA | many | TRBV4-1 | CASSQDASGETQYF | TGCGCCAGCAGCCAAGATGCCTCCGGAGAGACCCAGTACTTC
TRBJ2-1 | TRBD1 | many | TRBV6-4 | CASSRTGNYNEQFF | TGTGCCAGCAGTAGGACAGGGAACTACAATGAGCAGTTCTTC
TRBJ2-1 | TRBD2 | medium-sized | TRBV27 | CASSLFAGGGGNEQFF | TGTGCCAGCAGTTTATTTGCGGGCGGGGGAGGTAATGAGCAGTTCTTC
TRBJ2-5 | TRBD2 | many | TRBV6-1 | CASSGTSGGAETQYF | TGTGCCAGCAGTGGGACTAGCGGGGGGGCCGAGACCCAGTACTTC
TRBJ2-7 | NA | few | TRBV6-1 | CASSELSYEQYF | TGTGCCAGCAGTGAATTAAGCTACGAGCAGTACTTC
TRBJ2-1 | TRBD1 | many | TRBV6-2/TRBV6-3 | CASSTVTDRGRNEQFF | TGTGCCAGCAGTACGGTGACAGACAGGGGGCGGAATGAGCAGTTCTTC
TRBJ2-1 | TRBD1 | many | TRBV6-1 | CASSRKSPGTGFGNEQFF | TGTGCCAGCAGTCGAAAGAGCCCCGGGACAGGTTTTGGGAATGAGCAGTTCTTC
TRBJ2-5 | TRBD2 | few | TRBV29-1 | CSVDVITWRGVPGETQYF | TGCAGCGTTGATGTCATTACTTGGCGGGGGGTCCCCGGGGAGACCCAGTACTTC
TRBJ2-1 | TRBD2 | few | TRBV6-1 | CASSDGAGGYNEQFF | TGTGCCAGCAGTGATGGAGCGGGAGGTTACAATGAGCAGTTCTTC
TRBJ1-1 | NA | NA | TRBV20-1 | CSASTGSVNTEAFF | TGCAGTGCTAGTACAGGGTCGGTGAACACTGAAGCTTTCTTT
TRBJ2-1 | NA | few | TRBV29-1 | CSVGSGGYNEQFF | TGCAGCGTTGGCTCTGGGGGCTACAATGAGCAGTTCTTC